The present entry profiles one T cell receptor (beta chain) with its context. The CDR3 covers 15 residues. V shed 4 bases, J shed 4 bases, and the junction held 7 bases outside the gene matches. From germline, CDR1 is SGHRS and CDR2 YFSETQ. The data were obtained in a study of T cell changes during pregnancy in multiple sclerosis. The data were produced by immunoSEQ multiplex PCR, yet TCRdb's version contains in-frame clones alone and is incomplete. The table has about 40,000 clones, about 93% seen once; the top ten hold approximately 0.41%. V and J are TRBV5-1 and TRBJ2-2, with 7 positions matching TRBD1. The material sequenced was CD4+ T cells from peripheral blood mononuclear cells, taken in the third trimester of pregnancy. The TCR originated in a female donor with multiple sclerosis, enrolled in a pregnancy study. CDR3 in DNA: TGCGCCAGCAGCGCTACAGGGGTTGGCACCGGGGAGCTGTTTTTT. It yields the protein CASSATGVGTGELFF.